This TCR beta chain derives from a study of T cell responses to AZD1222 COVID-19 vaccine. Notes on this clone: The antigen is unknown.

General study points: Repertoire sampling happened only post peak T cell response. Spike-specific TCR depth and breadth grew after two AZD1222 doses. Just a handful of AZD1222 recipients tested seropositive at baseline.

The germline V gene has CDR1 SGHRS and CDR2 YFSETQ. Trimming removed 4 bases from V and 4 bases from J, with 14 bases in between. The length of the CDR3 is 15 residues. Sequencing was performed with immunoSEQ multiplex PCR; in TCRdb, only in-frame clones are kept and a portion is missing. Seen here are some 180,000 clones, 92% observed once, and the top ten hold about 1.6%. The TCR comes from an adult in good health. The genes are TRBV5-1 and TRBJ2-2, with a tentative D call TRBD2 (6 bases). This specimen consisted of peripheral blood, obtained on day 0 of AZD1222 vaccination. The CDR3 DNA is TGCGCCAGCAGCGCCGGGGGTCTGAGCACCGGGGAGCTGTTTTTT. It codes for CASSAGGLSTGELFF. The full variable domain, in which reference TRBV5-1 and TRBJ2-2 provide the parts outside the CDR3, is KAGVTQTPRYLIKTRGQQVTLSCSPISGHRSVSWYQQTPGQGLQFLFEYFSETQRNKGNFPGRFSGRQFSNSRSEMNVSTLELGDSALYLCASSAGGLSTGELFFGEGSRLTVL.